This T cell receptor (beta chain) was sequenced for a study of technical replicates of blood from a handful of donors. The method was immunoSEQ multiplex PCR; TCRdb's version includes in-frame clones alone and lacks a portion of them. The table records tens of thousands of clones, 95% of them present only once. In this sample, this clone turned up once. The receptor was isolated from a human donor in good health. The sequenced material came from T cells isolated from PBMCs.

DNA for the CDR3: TGTGCCAGCAGTTTACTAGCGGGAGAAATGTGGAATGAGCAGTTCTTC. Its protein is CASSLLAGEMWNEQFF. The chain is built from TRBV27 and TRBJ2-1; TRBD2 aligns across 10 bases. This CDR3 has 16 residues. Germline CDR1 reads MNHEY; CDR2 reads SMNVEV (reference sequence). J was trimmed by 7 bases and V by 2 bases; bases with no gene match: 8.